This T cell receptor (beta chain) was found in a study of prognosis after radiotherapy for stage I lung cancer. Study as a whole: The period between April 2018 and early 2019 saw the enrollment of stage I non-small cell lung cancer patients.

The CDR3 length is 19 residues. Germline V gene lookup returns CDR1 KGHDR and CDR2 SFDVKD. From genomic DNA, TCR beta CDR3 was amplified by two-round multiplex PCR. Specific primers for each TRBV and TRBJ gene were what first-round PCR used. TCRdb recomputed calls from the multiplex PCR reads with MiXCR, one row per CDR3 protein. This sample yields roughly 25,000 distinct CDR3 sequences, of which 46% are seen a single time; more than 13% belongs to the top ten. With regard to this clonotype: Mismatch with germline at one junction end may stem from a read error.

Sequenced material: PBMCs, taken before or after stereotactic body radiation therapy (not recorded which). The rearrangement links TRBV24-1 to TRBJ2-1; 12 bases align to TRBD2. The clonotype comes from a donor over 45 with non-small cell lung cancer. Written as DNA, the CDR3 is TGTTCCACCAGTGACCCCGCGCGACCTGGACTAGCGGGGATCAATGAGCAGTTCTTC. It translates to CSTSDPARPGLAGINEQFF.